This TCR beta chain was captured by sequencing in a study of blood T cell repertoires in COVID-19. Overall study context: Some COVID-19 samples were acute and others convalescent; all came from the United States, Italy and Spain. T cells, B-cell-depleted T cells, or PBMCs provided the cDNA or gDNA that served as material.

This CDR3 is 15 amino acids long. V shed 5 bases and J 2 bases; nucleotides not matched to a gene: 7. Germline V gives CDR1 SGHNT, CDR2 YENEEA. In the original workflow: Amplifying reference gene primers gave estimates of nucleated cell counts. TCRdb keeps only in-frame clones here, not all; method: immunoSEQ multiplex PCR. D and trimming were read from the DNA, whereas the V and J calls and clone size are those reported in that table. The sample has around 200,000 clones; less than 90% are singletons. The sample consisted of peripheral blood. This sequence was found in a woman aged 80 or over with active or convalescent COVID-19. The genes are TRBV11-3 and TRBJ2-5; TRBD1 aligns across 8 bases. The CDR3 nucleotides are TGTGCCAGCAGCCGTGACAGGGGTCGACAAGAGACCCAGTACTTC. Translation gives CASSRDRGRQETQYF.